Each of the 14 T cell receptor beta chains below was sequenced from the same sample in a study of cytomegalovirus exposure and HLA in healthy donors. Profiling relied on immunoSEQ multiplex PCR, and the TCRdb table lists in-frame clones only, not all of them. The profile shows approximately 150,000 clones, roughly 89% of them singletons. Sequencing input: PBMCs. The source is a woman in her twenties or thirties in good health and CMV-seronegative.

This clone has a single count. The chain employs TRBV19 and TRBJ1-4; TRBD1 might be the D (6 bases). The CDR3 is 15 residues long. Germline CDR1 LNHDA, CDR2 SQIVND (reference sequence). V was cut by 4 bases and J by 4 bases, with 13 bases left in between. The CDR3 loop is CASSNRQDFNEKLFF. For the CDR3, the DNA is TGTGCCAGTAGTAATAGACAGGATTTTAATGAAAAACTGTTTTTT.

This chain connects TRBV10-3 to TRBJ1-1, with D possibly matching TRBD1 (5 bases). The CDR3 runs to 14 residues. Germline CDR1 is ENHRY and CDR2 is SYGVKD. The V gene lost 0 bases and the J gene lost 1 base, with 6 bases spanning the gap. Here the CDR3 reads CAISESRGNTEAFF. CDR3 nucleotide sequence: TGTGCCATCAGTGAGTCTAGGGGGAACACTGAAGCTTTCTTT.

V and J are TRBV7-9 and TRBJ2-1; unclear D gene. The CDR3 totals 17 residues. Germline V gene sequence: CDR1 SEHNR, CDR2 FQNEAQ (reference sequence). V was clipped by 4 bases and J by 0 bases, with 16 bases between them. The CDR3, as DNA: TGTGCCAGCAGCTCCTACCAACCAAGGAGCTCCTACAATGAGCAGTTCTTC. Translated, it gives CASSSYQPRSSYNEQFF.

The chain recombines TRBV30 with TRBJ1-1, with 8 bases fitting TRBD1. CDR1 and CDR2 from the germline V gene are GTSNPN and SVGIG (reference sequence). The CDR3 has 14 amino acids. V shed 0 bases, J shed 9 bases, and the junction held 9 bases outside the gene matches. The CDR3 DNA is TGTGCCTGGAGTGTACGGACAGGGCCTGCCAAAGCTTTCTTT. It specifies CAWSVRTGPAKAFF.

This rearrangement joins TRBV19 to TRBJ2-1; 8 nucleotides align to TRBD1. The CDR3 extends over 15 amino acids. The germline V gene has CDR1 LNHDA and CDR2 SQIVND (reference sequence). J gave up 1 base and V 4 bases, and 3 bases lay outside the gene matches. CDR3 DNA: TGTGCCAGTAGTACCAACAGGGGGTCCTACAATGAGCAGTTCTTC. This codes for CASSTNRGSYNEQFF.

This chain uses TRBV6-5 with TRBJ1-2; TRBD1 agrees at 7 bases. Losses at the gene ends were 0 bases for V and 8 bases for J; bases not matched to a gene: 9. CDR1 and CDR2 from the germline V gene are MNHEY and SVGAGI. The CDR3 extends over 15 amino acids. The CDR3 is CASSYSPNRGIGYTF. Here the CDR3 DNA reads TGTGCCAGCAGTTACTCGCCTAACAGGGGAATCGGCTACACCTTC.

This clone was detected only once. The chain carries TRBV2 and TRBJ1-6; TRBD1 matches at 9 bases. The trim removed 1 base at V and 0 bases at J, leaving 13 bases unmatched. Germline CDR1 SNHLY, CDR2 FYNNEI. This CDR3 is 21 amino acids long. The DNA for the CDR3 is TGTGCCAGCAGTGAAGGATTAAGGGGACAGGGTCGGAGCTCCTATAATTCACCCCTCCACTTT. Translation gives CASSEGLRGQGRSSYNSPLHF.

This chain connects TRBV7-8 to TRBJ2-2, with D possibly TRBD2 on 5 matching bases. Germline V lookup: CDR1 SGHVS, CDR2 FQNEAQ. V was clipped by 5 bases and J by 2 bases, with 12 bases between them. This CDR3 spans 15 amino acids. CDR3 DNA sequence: TGTGCCAGCAGCCCTAACGGGATTAACACCGGGGAGCTGTTTTTT. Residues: CASSPNGINTGELFF.

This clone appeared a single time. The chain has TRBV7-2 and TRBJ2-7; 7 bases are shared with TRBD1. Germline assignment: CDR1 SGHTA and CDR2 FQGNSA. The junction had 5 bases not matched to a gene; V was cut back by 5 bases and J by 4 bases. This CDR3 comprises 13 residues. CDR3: CASSTRQGYEQYF. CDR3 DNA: TGTGCCAGCAGCACCAGACAGGGATACGAGCAGTACTTC. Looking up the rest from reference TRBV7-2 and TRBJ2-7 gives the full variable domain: GAGVSQSPSNKVTEKGKDVELRCDPISGHTALYWYRQSLGQGLEFLIYFQGNSAPDKSGLPSDRFSAERTGGSVSTLTIQRTQQEDSAVYLCASSTRQGYEQYFGPGTRLTVT.

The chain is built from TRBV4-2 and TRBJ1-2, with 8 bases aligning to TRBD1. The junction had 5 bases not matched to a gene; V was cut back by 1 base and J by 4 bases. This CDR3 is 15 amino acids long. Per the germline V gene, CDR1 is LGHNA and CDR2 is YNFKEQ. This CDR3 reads CASSQAGGAGYGYTF. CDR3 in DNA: TGTGCCAGCAGCCAAGCAGGGGGCGCCGGCTATGGCTACACCTTC.

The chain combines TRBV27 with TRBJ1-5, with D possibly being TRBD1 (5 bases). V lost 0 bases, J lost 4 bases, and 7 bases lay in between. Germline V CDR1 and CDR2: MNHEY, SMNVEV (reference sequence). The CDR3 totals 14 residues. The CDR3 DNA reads TGTGCCAGCAGTTTATCGGGGCAGAATCAGCCCCAGCATTTT. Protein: CASSLSGQNQPQHF.

Here the CDR3 reads CASSTGGAGTEAFF. CDR3 nucleotide sequence: TGTGCCAGCAGTACAGGGGGCGCGGGAACTGAAGCTTTCTTT. The chain is built from TRBV6-5 and TRBJ1-1, with 9 positions matching TRBD1. Germline CDR1 reads MNHEY; CDR2 reads SVGAGI. The CDR3 covers 14 residues. V was pared by 5 bases and J by 5 bases, with 6 bases of the junction left unmatched.

CDR3 loop: CASSQATGTGNEKLFF. The CDR3 region has the DNA TGCGCCAGCAGCCAAGCCACCGGGACAGGGAATGAAAAACTGTTTTTT. The rearrangement uses TRBV4-1 and TRBJ1-4; 9 bases line up with TRBD1. Germline CDR1 MGHRA, CDR2 YSYEKL. The CDR3 length is 16 residues. V lost 1 base to trimming and J lost 5 bases; unmatched junction nucleotides: 5.

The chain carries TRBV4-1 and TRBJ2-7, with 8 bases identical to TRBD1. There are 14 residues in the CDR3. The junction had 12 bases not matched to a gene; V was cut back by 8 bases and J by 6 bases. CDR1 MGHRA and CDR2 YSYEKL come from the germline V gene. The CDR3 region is CASAPGTGFAEQYF. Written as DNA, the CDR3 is TGCGCCAGCGCCCCCGGGACAGGCTTCGCCGAGCAGTACTTC.